Listed here are 18 T cell receptor beta chains from one sample, sequenced in a study of shared clonotypes between healthy human individuals. Some clones are missing from TCRdb's copy, which holds only in-frame ones; the method was immunoSEQ multiplex PCR. The sample has about 1.1 million clones, roughly 77% seen once. Sequences were obtained from memory CD4+ T cells from PBMCs. The sample's subset: CD45RA-negative fraction. Receptor source: a man younger than 35 in good health. Some clones in this sample may be carry-over from other donors' samples.

V usage is TRBV29-1 and J usage is TRBJ1-1, with unresolved D. V was shortened by 5 bases and J by 1 base, with 17 bases between the two germline ends. Germline CDR1 reads SQVTM; CDR2 reads ANQGSEA. This CDR3 region has 15 residues. The DNA for the CDR3 is TGCAGCGTTAGATCCCCCGGAGCGCAGAACACTGAAGCTTTCTTT. This codes for CSVRSPGAQNTEAFF.

The chain is built from TRBV7-2 and TRBJ1-4; no clear D gene. Germline V gene sequence: CDR1 SGHTA, CDR2 FQGNSA. Trimming shortened V by 1 base and J by 12 bases, and 9 bases separated the two germline ends. CDR3 length: 12 residues. The CDR3: CASSLGFEELFF. The CDR3, as DNA: TGTGCCAGCAGCTTAGGTTTCGAAGAACTGTTTTTT.

CDR3 amino acids: CASTESTDEQYF. The CDR3 coding sequence is TGTGCCAGCACCGAGAGTACAGACGAGCAGTACTTC. J is TRBJ2-7 and V is TRBV28; D remains unclear. Germline CDR1 is MDHEN and CDR2 is SYDVKM. This CDR3 is built from 12 residues. The germline V and J ends were trimmed by 7 bases and 5 bases, with 12 bases remaining between them.

The chain combines TRBV14 with TRBJ2-2; D is possibly TRBD1 (6 bases). The germline CDR1 and CDR2 sequences are SGHDN and FVKESK. V lost 2 bases and J lost 2, with 15 bases in between. CDR3 length: 17 residues. This chain's CDR3 is CASSQRRGQINTGELFF. CDR3 nucleotides: TGTGCCAGCAGCCAACGACGCGGACAGATTAACACCGGGGAGCTGTTTTTT.

The chain recombines TRBV30 with TRBJ2-2, with 14 bases identical to TRBD2. Germline assignment: CDR1 GTSNPN and CDR2 SVGIG (reference sequence). This CDR3 comprises 16 residues. The junction had 8 bases not matched to a gene; V was cut back by 4 bases and J by 7 bases. Written as DNA, the CDR3 is TGTGCCTGGACCCGGACTAGCGGGAGGTATGGCGGGGAGCTGTTTTTT. It yields the protein CAWTRTSGRYGGELFF.

This chain connects TRBV21-1 to TRBJ1-1. TRBV21-1 is classified as a pseudogene. The CDR3 contains 13 residues. This CDR3 is CASSNGGGSRAFF. In nucleotides, the CDR3 is TGTGCCAGCAGCAACGGAGGGGGATCTCGCGCTTTCTTT.

This clone was picked up a small number of times. This rearrangement joins TRBV5-1 to TRBJ2-4, with 7 bases that match TRBD1. The trim removed 0 bases at V and 3 bases at J, leaving 0 bases unmatched. The CDR3 has 14 amino acids. Germline CDR1 and CDR2: SGHRS and YFSETQ. The CDR3 here is CASSLAGGKNIQYF. CDR3 nucleotide sequence: TGCGCCAGCAGCTTGGCAGGGGGCAAAAACATTCAGTACTTC.

This chain links TRBV30 with TRBJ2-2; 12 nucleotides align to TRBD2. After removal of 8 bases from V and 0 bases from J, the junction contained 4 bases not matched to a gene. Germline V lookup: CDR1 GTSNPN, CDR2 SVGIG (reference sequence). This CDR3 is built from 15 residues. The CDR3 loop is CAGRLAGANTGELFF. The CDR3 region has the DNA TGTGCCGGCCGACTAGCGGGAGCGAACACCGGGGAGCTGTTTTTT. The variable domain in full, completed from reference TRBV30 and TRBJ2-2, reads SQTIHQWPATLVQPVGSPLSLECTVEGTSNPNLYWYRQAAGRGLQLLFYSVGIGQISSEVPQNLSASRPQDRQFILSSKKLLLSDSGFYLCAGRLAGANTGELFFGEGSRLTVL.

V is TRBV5-8 and J is TRBJ1-5; TRBD1 aligns across 9 bases. Trimming cost V 0 bases and J 0 bases; bases outside gene matches: 7. The germline V gene encodes CDR1 SGHTS and CDR2 YDEGEE. The CDR3 extends over 18 amino acids. Written as DNA, the CDR3 is TGTGCCAGCAGCTTGGCCCGGACAGGGGCGCCTAGCAATCAGCCCCAGCATTTT. Its protein is CASSLARTGAPSNQPQHF.

The V and J genes are TRBV6-6 and TRBJ2-7, with D unclear. This CDR3 contains 13 residues. Germline V gives CDR1 MNHNY, CDR2 SVGAGI (reference sequence). Trimming removed 6 bases from V and 2 bases from J, with 11 bases in between. This CDR3 reads CASRRIEAYEQYF. The CDR3 nucleotides read TGTGCCAGCAGGCGAATAGAAGCCTACGAGCAGTACTTC.

The gene calls are TRBV9 and TRBJ2-2; D is undetermined. This CDR3 is 13 amino acids long. Trimming removed 5 bases from V and 1 base from J, with 6 bases in between. Germline CDR1 reads SGDLS; CDR2 reads YYNGEE. CDR3 coding DNA: TGTGCCAGCAGTCGGGTGAACACCGGGGAGCTGTTTTTT. It is translated as CASSRVNTGELFF.

This chain links TRBV7-2 with TRBJ2-1; tentative D call: TRBD2 (5 bases). CDR1 and CDR2 (germline): SGHTA, FQGNSA. This CDR3 has 17 amino acids. The germline V and J ends were trimmed by 5 bases and 4 bases, with 21 bases remaining between them. CDR3 coding DNA: TGTGCCAGCAGCCTAAGGTCTAGCTCCGGGTTATACAATGAGCAGTTCTTC. Protein: CASSLRSSSGLYNEQFF.

The chain recombines TRBV7-2 with TRBJ2-5; the D is unclear. V lost 0 bases and J 5 bases, leaving 4 bases between the germline ends. Germline V CDR1 and CDR2: SGHTA, FQGNSA. The CDR3 has 12 residues. The CDR3 bases are TGTGCCAGCAGCTTAGCCACGGAGACCCAGTACTTC. Translated, it gives CASSLATETQYF.

Comments on this clone: Since a much larger clone is just one base distant, this may be a read error. The V and J genes are TRBV25-1 and TRBJ2-5; the D gene is possibly TRBD1 (6 bases). The better agreement between TRBJ2-7 and the DNA end casts doubt on the J call. Per the germline V gene, CDR1 is MGHDK and CDR2 is SYGVNS. This CDR3 region has 13 residues. CDR3 nucleotides: TGTGCCAGCAGTGTGGGGGCTGCATACGAGCAGTACTTC. It translates to CASSVGAAYEQYF.

Remarks on this clone: This may be a read error: a much more frequent sequence differs by one nucleotide. In the same sample, other DNA sequences code for this CDR3. This sequence joins TRBV7-9 and TRBJ2-1; 14 bases match TRBD2. The CDR3 is made up of 15 amino acids. Losses at the gene ends were 5 bases for V and 4 bases for J; bases not matched to a gene: 1. Germline loops: CDR1 SEHNR, CDR2 FQNEAQ (reference sequence). The CDR3 DNA reads as TGTGCCAGCAGCAGACTAGCGGGAGGGTACAATGAGCAGTTCTTC. It is translated as CASSRLAGGYNEQFF.

The V and J genes are TRBV13 and TRBJ2-7; TRBD1 matches at 10 bases. V lost 7 bases, J lost 4 bases, and 4 bases stayed unmatched. Germline-derived CDR1 and CDR2 are PRHDT and FYEKMQ (reference sequence). This CDR3 is built from 13 residues. The CDR3 region is CASTRDRGYEQYF. For the CDR3, the DNA is TGTGCCAGCACCCGGGACAGGGGTTACGAGCAGTACTTC.

This rearrangement joins TRBV10-3 to TRBJ2-5, with D unresolved. Germline-derived CDR1 and CDR2 are ENHRY and SYGVKD. The CDR3 spans 14 residues. Trimming stripped 5 bases from V and 5 bases from J, with 15 bases between. The CDR3 loop reads CAISSGLSGETQYF. As DNA, the CDR3 is TGTGCCATCAGTTCCGGGCTAAGTGGGGAGACCCAGTACTTC.

The CDR3 spells CASSQEGQGYHGYTF. CDR3 coding DNA: TGCGCCAGCAGCCAAGAAGGACAGGGGTATCATGGCTACACCTTC. The V and J genes are TRBV4-1 and TRBJ1-2; 9 bases are shared with TRBD1. Losses at the gene ends were 0 bases for V and 6 bases for J; bases not matched to a gene: 5. The germline gives CDR1 MGHRA, CDR2 YSYEKL. The CDR3 is made up of 15 amino acids.